The text below deals with one T cell receptor beta chain. Per the study methods: From reference gene primer amplification, estimates of nucleated cell counts were derived. Assay: immunoSEQ multiplex PCR; the TCRdb copy retains only in-frame clones and omits some. V and J calls and clone size are copied from that table; D and trimming were computed from the DNA. Among some 49,000 clones, around nine tenths were seen once, and the ten largest hold around 17%. Germline-derived CDR1 and CDR2 are SGHTA and FQGNSA. The trim removed 3 bases at V and 11 bases at J, leaving 2 bases unmatched. The CDR3 consists of 11 residues. The data were obtained in a study of blood T cell repertoires in COVID-19. Study information: There were acute and convalescent COVID-19 samples, and they came from the United States, Italy and Spain. In each case, the material was cDNA or gDNA derived from T cells, B-cell-depleted T cells, or PBMCs.

The J gene is TRBJ2-3, the V gene TRBV7-2, with 7 bases lining up with TRBD1. Sequencing input: peripheral blood. The receptor's source is a man in his sixties or seventies with active COVID-19. The DNA of the CDR3 is TGTGCCAGCAGCTTCCGGGACAGGCAGTATTTT. It codes for CASSFRDRQYF.